This note documents a single TCR beta chain sequence. Its cognate antigen is unknown. The data stem from a study of T-cell memory formation after mild COVID-19. It was 5'RACE with constant-segment primers that produced the TCR alpha and TCR beta cDNA libraries, which carried sample barcodes and UMIs. MiXCR, run by TCRdb on the 5' RACE reads, gives a single entry per CDR3 protein. This table has about 120,000 distinct CDR3 sequences, 20% to 25% appearing once. Study-level findings and limits: In second-wave clones peaking day 37, SARS-CoV-2 specificity remained unconfirmed.

CDR3 length: 18 residues. Germline V gives CDR1 LGHNA, CDR2 YSLEER. The V end lost 3 bases, the J end lost 2 bases, and 19 bases lay between the germline ends. The specimen sequenced was PBMCs or a T cell subset sorted from them (not recorded which). The chain uses TRBV4-3 and TRBJ2-2, with D perhaps matching TRBD1 or TRBD2 (5 bases each). This clonotype was sampled from a man aged 18 to 29 who had mild COVID-19 (a few samples of this study predate the infection). Cell type and time point are not known. The CDR3 here is CASSQESGTVYNTGELFF. Written as DNA, the CDR3 is TGCGCCAGCAGCCAGGAATCCGGGACGGTCTACAACACCGGGGAGCTGTTTTTT.